The entry below gives a single T cell receptor beta chain sequence along with its context. This clonotype has at least ten counts. There is no known antigen for this receptor. One base away there is no much larger clone; base qualities are not given. Libraries were prepared through 5' RACE. Sequencing relied on an Illumina MiSeq. Library preparation attached unique molecular identifiers to individual cDNA molecules for quantitative, reproducible TCR counting. As for how the authors treated the data: The median number of TCRs per sample was approximately 93,000, ranging from 23,224 to 690,600. V, J and CDR3 annotation of the TCR reads was carried out using the Decombinator software suite. To make PS versus PT1 abundance plots, every sample was subsampled to the same number of TCRs (28,000). TCRs were defined as expanded if absent before sensitization and observed at least eight times at the 2-week time point. The raw public reads went through TCRdb reprocessing: fastp at Q25, MiXCR clone calling, in-frame beta chains kept. Every entry covers one CDR3 protein and lists the most common genes and DNA from its rows. These V and J calls originate from TCRdb's pipeline instead of the authors' own analysis. This sample holds about 140,000 distinct CDR3 sequences; roughly 4.1% were observed only once. In total, the top ten clones hold about 1.3% of the sample.

These data originate in a study of human T cells and chemical hapten exposure (dated by TCRdb to the early 2020s). Study-level background: The libraries were sequenced as a pool, and the TCR yield per sample differed mostly because of small variations in library volumes within the pool. Both TCR alpha and TCR beta chains were sequenced from each blood RNA sample. Peripheral blood TCR repertoire changes were tracked in vivo in alopecia patients during primary and secondary sensitization to the hapten diphenylcyclopropenone (DPC). What the authors observed across the whole study: After repeated subsampling, changes were observed in the strength of the expansion versus patch-test correlation and in the threshold at which the correlation became significant. DPC sensitization did not change the number of TCRs with a frequency above 1 in 1000, and there was no evidence of changes in global repertoire structure.

Total RNA was extracted from unfractionated whole blood collected in Tempus Blood RNA tubes. Five or six healthy volunteers served as TCR sequencing controls and were bled at day 0, 2 weeks and 6 weeks. This receptor was identified in a female donor in good health.

The CDR3 protein is CSATLSGSYGYTF. In nucleotides, the sequence is TGCAGTGCCACCCTCTCGGGGAGCTATGGCTACACCTTC. The chain uses TRBV20-1 and TRBJ1-2, with no reliable assignment of the D segment. Trimming at the junction amounts to 6 bases on V and 4 bases on J, and the germline ends lie 15 bases apart. Sequences DFQATT (CDR1) and SNEGSKA (CDR2) are obtained from the germline V gene (reference sequence). The CDR3 has 13 amino acids, counting the end cysteine and phenylalanine. Here the CDR3 DNA is all that survives: 39 bases in frame from base 1.